One sample yielded the 11 T cell receptor beta chains listed below, sequenced in a study of beta chain features in type 1 diabetes. Expressed TCRB transcripts got sequenced, as all isolated RNA was reverse transcribed. Produced via immunoSEQ multiplex PCR; TCRdb's table is partial and in-frame only. The sample includes hundreds of thousands of clones, about 12% of them seen just once. The sample consisted of naive CD4+ T cells from blood. The receptors originated from a man between 18 and 35 years old in good health.

V gene TRBV6-1 combines with J gene TRBJ2-7; 8 bases agree with TRBD1. V was clipped by 4 bases and J by 0 bases; unmatched bases: 2. In germline, CDR1 is MNHNS, CDR2 SASEGT. This CDR3 is built from 14 residues. The CDR3 here is CASSGTGLSYEQYF. As DNA, the CDR3 is TGTGCCAGCAGTGGGACAGGGCTCTCCTACGAGCAGTACTTC.

This clone was seen only a few times. The chain uses TRBV7-9 and TRBJ2-7, with D possibly TRBD2 on 5 matching bases. V gave up 7 bases and J gave up 4 bases, with 14 bases separating them. Germline CDR1 and CDR2: SEHNR and FQNEAQ (reference sequence). The CDR3 is 13 residues long. The CDR3 loop reads CASTLDFGYEQYF. In DNA, the CDR3 is TGTGCCAGCACCTTGGACTTCGGGTACGAGCAGTACTTC.

This clone was detected only a few times. The chain couples TRBV28 to TRBJ1-1; D gene unclear. V was shortened by 11 bases and J by 1 base, with 11 bases between the two germline ends. The CDR3 length is 12 residues. Germline V gene lookup returns CDR1 MDHEN and CDR2 SYDVKM. The chain's CDR3 is CAGGPQNTEAFF. DNA for the CDR3: TGTGCCGGAGGCCCACAGAACACTGAAGCTTTCTTT.

This clone appeared a single time. The genes are TRBV9 and TRBJ2-7, with 8 bases fitting TRBD1. CDR3 length: 14 residues. With V trimmed by 3 bases and J by 8 bases, 10 bases remained unmatched. The germline V gene encodes CDR1 SGDLS and CDR2 YYNGEE. CDR3 in DNA: TGTGCCAGCAGCGAGGCGGGGCAGGGGGCCCAGCAGTACTTC. As protein: CASSEAGQGAQQYF.

CDR3 DNA: TGTGCCTGGAGTGTACCGGGGGGGCGAACTAATGAAAAACTGTTTTTT. Translating gives CAWSVPGGRTNEKLFF. The chain joins TRBV30 to TRBJ1-4; possible D gene TRBD1, 6 bases. V lost 0 bases and J lost 1, with 12 bases in between. The germline V gene has CDR1 GTSNPN and CDR2 SVGIG (reference sequence). This CDR3 has 16 amino acids.

This clone has just a few counts. The chain uses TRBV19 and TRBJ1-5; D unclear. Per the germline V gene, CDR1 is LNHDA and CDR2 is SQIVND (reference sequence). CDR3 length: 14 residues. Trimming took 7 bases from V and 0 from J, leaving 10 bases between them. CDR3: CASKWLDSNQPQHF. The CDR3 DNA reads TGTGCCAGTAAATGGCTTGATAGCAATCAGCCCCAGCATTTT.

This chain links TRBV5-1 with TRBJ2-1, with TRBD1 identical over 7 bases. This CDR3 comprises 16 residues. Germline loops: CDR1 SGHRS, CDR2 YFSETQ. After removal of 3 bases from V and 7 bases from J, the junction contained 13 bases not matched to a gene. The CDR3 here is CASSSITGARVNEQFF. CDR3 nucleotides: TGCGCCAGCAGCTCCATCACAGGGGCCCGGGTGAATGAGCAGTTCTTC.

The chain joins TRBV7-2 to TRBJ2-1; the match to TRBD1 covers 7 bases. Looked up from germline, CDR1 is SGHTA and CDR2 is FQGNSA. V dropped 2 bases and J dropped 8; count of bases not matched to a gene: 3. CDR3 length equals 13 residues. The chain's CDR3 is CASSLRQGYEQFF. The DNA for the CDR3 is TGTGCCAGCAGCTTACGACAGGGTTATGAGCAGTTCTTC.

The J gene is TRBJ2-2, the V gene TRBV9, with 8 bases aligning to TRBD2. This CDR3 is 14 amino acids long. Germline assignment: CDR1 SGDLS and CDR2 YYNGEE. Trimming at V came to 3 bases and at J to 7 bases, leaving 5 bases not matched to a gene. The CDR3 loop reads CASSAGLEVGELFF. CDR3 in DNA: TGTGCCAGCAGCGCGGGACTAGAGGTCGGGGAGCTGTTTTTT.

V usage is TRBV18 and J usage is TRBJ1-1; 8 bases fit TRBD1. With 2 bases clipped from V and 5 bases from J, the junction kept 7 bases outside the gene matches. CDR3 length: 15 residues. Germline V gene data show CDR1 as KGHSH and CDR2 as LQKENI. The CDR3 sequence is CASSPSGQGTTEAFF. The CDR3 nucleotides read TGTGCCAGCTCACCAAGCGGACAGGGTACAACTGAAGCTTTCTTT.

This clone has just a few counts. J is TRBJ2-3 and V is TRBV1; TRBD2, the table's D call, lacks a check against the DNA. TRBV1 is listed as a pseudogene. This CDR3 region has 15 residues. Written as DNA, the CDR3 is TGCACCAGCTATCCGACTAGCGGGGGGCTAGATACGCAGTATTTT. This encodes CTSYPTSGGLDTQYF.